This TCR beta chain stems from a study of Tregs in tolerant kidney transplant recipients. Whole-study findings and limits: Biological reproducibility was not directly addressed in this study.

Data came from immunoSEQ multiplex PCR; TCRdb stores just in-frame clones and leaves some out. The data hold about 69,000 clones, with roughly nine tenths observed a single time. As concerns this clone: What it binds is not known.

The V gene lost 0 bases and the J gene lost 5 bases, with 26 bases spanning the gap. Germline CDR1 MGHRA, CDR2 YSYEKL. The CDR3 totals 20 residues. This chain connects TRBV4-1 to TRBJ2-1; D gene ambiguous. The receptor was derived from a human donor who received a combined kidney and bone marrow transplant. The sequencing here drew on CD4+ T cells from blood, taken before the transplant. CDR3 nucleotides: TGCGCCAGCAGCCAAGATCGTTACCCTGCAAGCGCCGGCAACCACAATGAGCAGTTCTTC. Its translation is CASSQDRYPASAGNHNEQFF.